This section outlines one T cell receptor beta chain sequence together with its context. The antigen remains unidentified. This entry belongs to a study of a mutant IDH1 vaccine in newly diagnosed glioma. Study as a whole: Visit V13 took place at week 47, and visit V12 happened at week 35.

The protocol was immunoSEQ multiplex PCR, while the TCRdb copy is restricted to in-frame clones and leaves out a portion. Among 25,000 to 30,000 clones listed, more than 65% were seen once. Time point indicated: week 35, safety follow-up. Vaccinated patients received 300 ug of mutant IDH1 20-mer peptide per dose, with topical imiquimod. Germline lookup yields CDR1 SQVTM and CDR2 ANQGSEA. CDR3 length: 12 residues. Sequenced material: PBMCs, taken from a glioma patient whose treatment included an IDH1 peptide vaccine. The clonotype originates from a man in his fifties with glioma. The rearrangement uses TRBV29-1 and TRBJ2-7; weak D call: TRBD1 (5 bases). CDR3 DNA sequence: TGCAGTGCCAGGGATTCGTCCTACGAGCAGTACTTC. This codes for CSARDSSYEQYF.